This TCR beta chain was recorded in a study of neoadjuvant anti-PD-1 for oral cavity cancer. The study's findings and limits: Treg/Th17 ratio rose with pretreatment blood and fell with post-treatment tumor TCRbeta clonality.

Trimming stripped 1 base from V and 7 bases from J, with 16 bases between. CDR3 size: 15 residues. CDR1 is MGHRA, CDR2 YSYEKL, per germline. Time point given: after neoadjuvant nivolumab, at surgical resection. These newly diagnosed stage II-IVA oral cavity squamous cell carcinoma patients had no prior systemic or radiation treatment. Cohort: HPV-negative, locally advanced oral cavity squamous cell carcinoma patients. Sample share makes this clone medium-sized (0.01 to 0.1%). Its antigen is still unknown. The data were produced by immunoSEQ multiplex PCR, yet TCRdb's version contains in-frame clones alone and is incomplete. The table lists tens of thousands of clones, 35% to 55% of them singletons.

The receptor was isolated from a person aged 35-79 years with oral cavity squamous cell carcinoma. The gene calls are TRBV4-1 and TRBJ1-2, with D perhaps TRBD1 (5 bases). Source: tumor tissue, taken after nivolumab (anti-PD-1) treatment. CDR3 bases: TGCGCCAGCAGCCAAGCGGGGCCCGGAGGTGGTGGCTACACCTTC. Amino acid sequence: CASSQAGPGGGGYTF.